Below, 27 T cell receptor beta chains from the same sample are listed, as sequenced in a study of blood T cells in healthy people across ages (dated by TCRdb to the mid-2010s). The library was produced with 5' RACE. Instrument on record: Illumina HiSeq 2500. A second PCR of roughly 7 to 11 cycles was performed with a sample-barcoded 5' primer and a J-beta primer mix. TCRdb reprocessing: public reads trimmed at Q25 with fastp, clones called with MiXCR, in-frame beta chains kept. Each record represents a unique CDR3 protein, reported with the most common genes and DNA among its rows. The sample records around 780,000 distinct CDR3 sequences, 56% of which are singletons. Of the sample, roughly 24% falls within the top ten clones. The source material was blood. All receptors come from a man aged 40-55 years in good health.

V and J are TRBV14 and TRBJ1-1; the D is unclear. Germline CDR1 reads SGHDN; CDR2 reads FVKESK. V lost 1 base, J lost 12 bases, and 15 bases lay in between. The CDR3 has 13 amino acids. CDR3 in DNA: TGTGCCAGCAGCCAAGGTCCCAGCCGGGGAACTTTCTTT. This translates into CASSQGPSRGTFF. The complete variable domain, with remaining parts taken from reference TRBV14 and TRBJ1-1, reads EAGVTQFPSHSVIEKGQTVTLRCDPISGHDNLYWYRRVMGKEIKFLLHFVKESKQDESGMPNNRFLAERTGGTYSTLKVQPAELEDSGVYFCASSQGPSRGTFFGQGTRLTVV.

V gene TRBV27 combines with J gene TRBJ2-4; 7 bases map to TRBD1. The J call may be incorrect, as the DNA end agrees better with TRBJ2-7. This CDR3 is 13 amino acids long. From germline, CDR1 is MNHEY and CDR2 SMNVEV (reference sequence). CDR3 region: CASQTGNLGEQYF. CDR3 DNA sequence: TGTGCCTCGCAGACAGGGAATCTGGGCGAGCAGTACTTC.

At least ten counts were recorded for this clonotype. The genes are TRBV4-1 and TRBJ2-7; D gene ambiguous. Per the germline V gene, CDR1 is MGHRA and CDR2 is YSYEKL. V lost 1 base, J lost 3 bases, and 10 bases lay in between. The CDR3 consists of 14 residues. CDR3 region: CASSQVHFVYEQYF. As DNA, the CDR3 is TGCGCCAGCAGCCAAGTTCACTTCGTCTACGAGCAGTACTTC.

The chain uses TRBV28 and TRBJ2-5; 9 bases are a match to TRBD2. The CDR3 covers 15 residues. V shed 2 bases and J 3 bases; nucleotides not matched to a gene: 4. Germline V gene lookup returns CDR1 MDHEN and CDR2 SYDVKM. DNA for the CDR3: TGTGCCAGCAGTTTAGCGGGGGGGGGTAAAGAGACCCAGTACTTC. Translated: CASSLAGGGKETQYF. The whole variable domain, remainder taken from reference TRBV28 and TRBJ2-5, is DVKVTQSSRYLVKRTGEKVFLECVQDMDHENMFWYRQDPGLGLRLIYFSYDVKMKEKGDIPEGYSVSREKKERFSLILESASTNQTSMYLCASSLAGGGKETQYFGPGTRLLVL.

The chain combines TRBV6-5 with TRBJ2-3; TRBD2 aligns across 10 bases. V shed 5 bases and J 6 bases; nucleotides not matched to a gene: 11. In germline, CDR1 is MNHEY, CDR2 SVGAGI. The CDR3 runs 16 residues. Written as DNA, the CDR3 is TGTGCCAGCAGTCTAGCAGCGGGGGGGGTCGCTGATACGCAGTATTTT. This gives the protein CASSLAAGGVADTQYF.

The chain joins TRBV20-1 to TRBJ2-2; tentatively, D is TRBD1 (6 bases). V dropped 4 bases and J dropped 1 base, with 13 bases sitting between them. The CDR3 has 15 residues. Per germline, CDR1 DFQATT and CDR2 SNEGSKA (reference sequence). The CDR3 reads CSATHPGQNTGELFF. As DNA, the CDR3 is TGCAGTGCTACCCATCCGGGACAGAACACCGGGGAGCTGTTTTTT.

The CDR3 region has the DNA TGTGCCAGCAGCTTGTACGGGATCGGCGTCTCACCCCTCCACTTT. As protein: CASSLYGIGVSPLHF. This rearrangement joins TRBV5-4 to TRBJ1-6; D gene ambiguous. The CDR3 runs to 15 residues. The ends were cut back, 1 base at V and 10 bases at J, with 15 bases in the middle. Germline lookup yields CDR1 SGHNT and CDR2 YYREEE (reference sequence). The full variable domain, in which reference TRBV5-4 and TRBJ1-6 provide the parts outside the CDR3, is ETGVTQSPTHLIKTRGQQVTLRCSSQSGHNTVSWYQQALGQGPQFIFQYYREEENGRGNFPPRFSGLQFPNYSSELNVNALELDDSALYLCASSLYGIGVSPLHFGNGTRLTVT.

The chain is built from TRBV4-1 and TRBJ2-7; D remains unclear. The end of the DNA fits TRBJ2-4 better, so the J call may be wrong. The germline V gene has CDR1 MGHRA and CDR2 YSYEKL. The CDR3 sequence is 15 residues long. CDR3 protein: CASSQGPSQANIQYF. The CDR3 DNA reads TGCGCCAGCAGCCAAGGTCCCTCCCAGGCGAACATTCAGTACTTC.

This clonotype was detected ten times or more. V gene TRBV4-3 combines with J gene TRBJ2-7; D is possibly TRBD2 (6 bases). V was trimmed by 4 bases and J by 2 bases, leaving 12 bases between them. CDR3 length: 14 amino acids. Looked up from germline, CDR1 is LGHNA and CDR2 is YSLEER. The CDR3 region is CASSRQRAPYEQYF. As DNA, the CDR3 is TGCGCCAGCAGCCGCCAGCGGGCTCCCTACGAGCAGTACTTC.

This chain joins TRBV20-1 and TRBJ2-7; D gene uncertain. The CDR3 has 13 amino acids. V dropped 0 bases and J dropped 4 bases, with 10 bases sitting between them. The germline gives CDR1 DFQATT, CDR2 SNEGSKA (reference sequence). The chain's CDR3 is CSARDKMEYEQYF. The CDR3 DNA follows: TGCAGTGCTAGAGATAAGATGGAATACGAGCAGTACTTC.

The chain links TRBV5-1 to TRBJ2-5; 8 nucleotides agree with TRBD1. V dropped 4 bases and J dropped 1; count of bases not matched to a gene: 6. The V gene's germline CDR1 is SGHRS and CDR2 YFSETQ. The CDR3 runs 15 residues. The CDR3 reads CASSAGQVFQETQYF. The CDR3 DNA is TGCGCCAGCAGCGCGGGACAGGTTTTCCAAGAGACCCAGTACTTC.

The rearrangement joins TRBV9 to TRBJ2-2; 9 nucleotides line up with TRBD2. The CDR3 runs to 17 residues. V shed 0 bases and J 5 bases; nucleotides not matched to a gene: 8. Germline assignment: CDR1 SGDLS and CDR2 YYNGEE. CDR3 protein: CASSVDGGRARTGELFF. DNA for the CDR3: TGTGCCAGCAGCGTAGATGGCGGGAGGGCCCGAACCGGGGAGCTGTTTTTT.

This clonotype was seen more than once but under ten times. V usage is TRBV29-1 and J usage is TRBJ2-2; no definite D call. The V gene's germline CDR1 is SQVTM and CDR2 ANQGSEA. The CDR3 has 11 amino acids. Trimming stripped 3 bases from V and 5 bases from J, with 4 bases between. In nucleotides, the CDR3 is TGCAGCGTTGACGCGACCGGGGAGCTGTTTTTT. It encodes CSVDATGELFF.

This sequence joins TRBV7-9 and TRBJ2-5; D uncertain. Germline V gene data show CDR1 as SEHNR and CDR2 as FQNEAQ (reference sequence). The V end lost 1 base, the J end lost 4 bases, and 7 bases lay between the germline ends. The CDR3 contains 13 residues. The DNA of the CDR3 is TGTGCCAGCAGCTTAGAGTTCCTAGAGACCCAGTACTTC. Its translation: CASSLEFLETQYF.

There are a few counts of this clonotype. V gene TRBV28 combines with J gene TRBJ2-3; the D call may be TRBD1 or TRBD2 (5 bases each). Germline assignment: CDR1 MDHEN and CDR2 SYDVKM. The CDR3 contains 18 residues. The V end was cut by 4 bases, the J end by 0 bases, with 20 bases between. This CDR3 is CASSSPGPQIPSTDTQYF. The CDR3 DNA sequence: TGTGCCAGCAGTTCTCCGGGACCTCAAATCCCTAGCACAGATACGCAGTATTTT.

This chain links TRBV2 with TRBJ1-1; D is undetermined. The V gene lost 0 bases and the J gene lost 6 bases, with 11 bases spanning the gap. The CDR3 is 14 amino acids. The germline V gene has CDR1 SNHLY and CDR2 FYNNEI. In nucleotides, the CDR3 is TGTGCCAGCAGTGAAGCGGAGAAGGGTTCTGAAGCTTTCTTT. Encoded protein: CASSEAEKGSEAFF.

The chain has TRBV20-1 and TRBJ2-7; D is possibly TRBD2 (7 bases). The CDR3 loop spans 17 amino acids. Germline V gives CDR1 DFQATT, CDR2 SNEGSKA (reference sequence). V gave up 0 bases and J gave up 2 bases, with 20 bases separating them. The CDR3 bases are TGCAGTGCTAGAGATTGGGGTGGGGGGGCGAACACCTACGAGCAGTACTTC. Residues: CSARDWGGGANTYEQYF.

In this sample, this clonotype turned up a few times. The rearrangement links TRBV19 to TRBJ1-2; D is unresolved. There are 17 residues in the CDR3. The germline V gene encodes CDR1 LNHDA and CDR2 SQIVND (reference sequence). V dropped 5 bases and J dropped 0 bases, with 19 bases sitting between them. The CDR3 region has the DNA TGTGCCAGTAGTCTCCTTCGGGGTTCTACTACTAACTATGGCTACACCTTC. This codes for CASSLLRGSTTNYGYTF. The whole variable domain, filled in from reference TRBV19 and TRBJ1-2, reads DGGITQSPKYLFRKEGQNVTLSCEQNLNHDAMYWYRQDPGQGLRLIYYSQIVNDFQKGDIAEGYSVSREKKESFPLTVTSAQKNPTAFYLCASSLLRGSTTNYGYTFGSGTRLTVV.

The chain couples TRBV20-1 to TRBJ1-6; D uncertain. Germline V gene data show CDR1 as DFQATT and CDR2 as SNEGSKA (reference sequence). V gave up 6 bases and J gave up 6 bases, with 18 bases separating them. CDR3 length: 15 residues. DNA for the CDR3: TGCAGTGCCCCTCTTGGAGGTTGGGGTAATTCACCCCTCCACTTT. It specifies CSAPLGGWGNSPLHF.

The chain combines TRBV6-6 with TRBJ1-2; D may be TRBD1 (5 bases). CDR1 is MNHNY, CDR2 SVGAGI, per germline (reference sequence). Deletions cut 2 bases from V and 8 bases from J, with 15 bases between. This CDR3 spans 14 amino acids. The chain's CDR3 is CASSYRAGNGGYTF. CDR3 nucleotides: TGTGCCAGCAGTTACCGGGCAGGGAACGGGGGCTACACCTTC.

This clonotype has more than one count but fewer than ten. The gene calls are TRBV29-1 and TRBJ2-7, with 7 bases fitting TRBD2. The CDR3 sequence is 15 residues long. Germline V gene sequence: CDR1 SQVTM, CDR2 ANQGSEA. V lost 6 bases and J lost 4; bases outside the gene matches: 15. This chain's CDR3 is CSVAGGAGYDYEQYF. DNA for the CDR3: TGCAGCGTCGCCGGGGGAGCGGGATACGATTACGAGCAGTACTTC.

A few counts support this clonotype. The V and J genes are TRBV5-1 and TRBJ2-1; D assignment may be TRBD1 or TRBD2 (5 bases each). This CDR3 spans 13 amino acids. Germline V gene sequence: CDR1 SGHRS, CDR2 YFSETQ. Trimming left V 1 base short and J 7 bases short, with 9 bases between. CDR3: CASSLNEGNEQFF. The CDR3 nucleotides are TGCGCCAGCAGCTTGAATGAGGGGAATGAGCAGTTCTTC.

This clonotype was found a few times. The chain employs TRBV4-2 and TRBJ2-1; TRBD1 agrees at 12 bases. From germline, CDR1 is LGHNA and CDR2 YNFKEQ. There are 17 residues in the CDR3. The junction had 12 bases not matched to a gene; V was cut back by 5 bases and J by 7 bases. CDR3: CASSNSLRDRGHNEQFF. As DNA, the CDR3 is TGTGCCAGCAGCAACTCACTCCGGGACAGGGGGCATAATGAGCAGTTCTTC.

The V gene is TRBV29-1, the J gene TRBJ1-2, with 9 nucleotides matching TRBD1. This CDR3 has 15 residues. Trimming took 2 bases from V and 4 from J; bases not matched to a gene: 8. CDR1 is SQVTM, CDR2 ANQGSEA, per germline. Written as DNA, the CDR3 is TGCAGCGTTGAACGCGGACAGGGGAGGGCCTATGGCTACACCTTC. As protein: CSVERGQGRAYGYTF.

This clonotype has only one observation. The chain employs TRBV5-6 and TRBJ2-1; D is uncertain. CDR1 is SGHDT and CDR2 is YYEEEE in the germline V gene. V was pared by 0 bases and J by 0 bases, with 13 bases between. The CDR3 is 17 amino acids. CDR3 in DNA: TGTGCCAGCAGCTTGGTGATAGCTGTTGGCTCCTACAATGAGCAGTTCTTC. Residues: CASSLVIAVGSYNEQFF.

This clonotype has a handful of counts. This chain joins TRBV7-2 and TRBJ2-3; D unclear. Germline CDR1 reads SGHTA; CDR2 reads FQGNSA. V lost 2 bases to trimming and J lost 3 bases, with 9 bases between them. The CDR3 extends over 14 amino acids. The CDR3 loop is CASSLYESTDTQYF. The CDR3 DNA reads TGTGCCAGCAGCTTATATGAGAGTACAGATACGCAGTATTTT.

V is TRBV9 and J is TRBJ2-7; a weak D match, TRBD2 (6 bases). V lost 1 base to trimming and J lost 2 bases, with 13 bases between them. The CDR3 runs to 15 residues. The germline V gene has CDR1 SGDLS and CDR2 YYNGEE. The CDR3 loop reads CASSVHPGETYEQYF. The CDR3 region has the DNA TGTGCCAGCAGCGTACATCCGGGAGAAACCTACGAGCAGTACTTC. The whole variable domain, filled in from reference TRBV9 and TRBJ2-7, reads DSGVTQTPKHLITATGQRVTLRCSPRSGDLSVYWYQQSLDQGLQFLIQYYNGEERAKGNILERFSAQQFPDLHSELNLSSLELGDSALYFCASSVHPGETYEQYFGPGTRLTVT.